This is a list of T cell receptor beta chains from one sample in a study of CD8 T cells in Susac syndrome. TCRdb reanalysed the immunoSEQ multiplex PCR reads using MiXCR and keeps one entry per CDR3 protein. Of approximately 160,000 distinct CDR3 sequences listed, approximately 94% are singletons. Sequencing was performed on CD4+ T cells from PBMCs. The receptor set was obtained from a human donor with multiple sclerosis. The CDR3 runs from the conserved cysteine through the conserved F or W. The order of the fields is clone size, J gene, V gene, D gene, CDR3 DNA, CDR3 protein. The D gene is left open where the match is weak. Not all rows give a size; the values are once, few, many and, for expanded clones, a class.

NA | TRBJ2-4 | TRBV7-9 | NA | TGTGCCAGCAGCCGCAATAAGAACATTCAGTACTTC | CASSRNKNIQYF
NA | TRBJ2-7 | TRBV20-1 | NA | TGCAGTGCTCAAGCGGGCCCCTACGAGCAGTACTTC | CSAQAGPYEQYF
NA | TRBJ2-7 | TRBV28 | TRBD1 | TGTGCCAGCGGACCTGGACAGGGGGTCGACGAGCAGTACTTC | CASGPGQGVDEQYF
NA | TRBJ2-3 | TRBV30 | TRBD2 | TGTGCCTGGAGTCCTCAGCGGGACACGCAGTATTTT | CAWSPQRDTQYF
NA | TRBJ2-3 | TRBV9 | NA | TGTGCCAGCAGCGTAGGGGTTGATACGCAGTATTTT | CASSVGVDTQYF
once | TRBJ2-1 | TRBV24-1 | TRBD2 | TGTGCCACCAGTGATTGTTCACAGGGCATGCTAGCGGGACACAATGAGCAGTTCTTC | CATSDCSQGMLAGHNEQFF
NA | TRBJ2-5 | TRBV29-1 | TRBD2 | TGCAGCGTTCGCCGGGGGGGTGGAGGAGAGACCCAGTACTTC | CSVRRGGGGETQYF
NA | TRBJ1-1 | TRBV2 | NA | TGTGCCACTTCAGGGTTAAGGACTGAAGCTTTCTTT | CATSGLRTEAFF
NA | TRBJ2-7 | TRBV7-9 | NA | TGTGCCAGCAGCGCACAGACAGTCTCCTACGAGCAGTACTTC | CASSAQTVSYEQYF
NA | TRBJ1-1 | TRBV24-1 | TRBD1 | TGTGCCACCAGTGATTTGGCAGGGGGCATCAGCACTGAAGCTTTCTTT | CATSDLAGGISTEAFF
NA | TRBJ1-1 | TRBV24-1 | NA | TGTGCCACCAGTGAGGGGGGCGCAAAGATCGCTGAAGCTTTCTTT | CATSEGGAKIAEAFF
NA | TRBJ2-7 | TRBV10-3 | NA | TGTGCCATCATGGAGGGGTTAACCTACGAGCAGTACTTC | CAIMEGLTYEQYF
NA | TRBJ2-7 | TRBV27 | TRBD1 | TGTGCCAGCAGTAAAACCGGGACAGGGGATCGCGGCGAGCAGTACTTC | CASSKTGTGDRGEQYF
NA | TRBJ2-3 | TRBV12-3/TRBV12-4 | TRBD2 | TGTGCCAGCAGTACTCAAGCGGGAGGTTTAGATACGCAGTATTTT | CASSTQAGGLDTQYF
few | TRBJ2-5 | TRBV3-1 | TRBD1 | TGTGCCAGCAGCCTTCTAGGGGGCGAGACCCAGTACTTC | CASSLLGGETQYF
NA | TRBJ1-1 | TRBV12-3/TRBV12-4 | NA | TGTGCCAGCAGTTTCTTGTCAGCTGCGCTAAAAGCTGAAGCTTTCTTT | CASSFLSAALKAEAFF
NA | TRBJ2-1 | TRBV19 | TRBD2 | TGTGCCAGTTCCGGGACTAGCGGGAGTTTCTCCTACAATGAGCAGTTCTTC | CASSGTSGSFSYNEQFF
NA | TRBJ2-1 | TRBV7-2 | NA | TGTGCCAGCAGTCCCTCAGCTGGAAAGCGGGAGCAGTTCTTC | CASSPSAGKREQFF
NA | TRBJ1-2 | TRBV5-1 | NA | TGCGCCAGCAGCCAAAAGGACGCTTACGGTGGCTACACCTTC | CASSQKDAYGGYTF
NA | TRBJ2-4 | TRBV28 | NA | TGTGCCAGCAGTTTGACAGCAAACATTCAGTACTTC | CASSLTANIQYF
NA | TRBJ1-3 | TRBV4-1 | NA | TGCGCCAGCAGCCTCCAATCGACAGAGACCTCCGGAAACACCATATATTTT | CASSLQSTETSGNTIYF
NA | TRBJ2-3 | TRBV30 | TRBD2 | TGTGCCTGGAGTACGACTAGCGGGGGGGTTACAGATACGCAGTATTTT | CAWSTTSGGVTDTQYF